The clone carrying this TCR beta chain came up a few times. Its antigen is unknown. Time point: newly diagnosed GD, antithyroid drugs for less than 3 months. RNA isolated from PBMCs was used to make the TCR library. iRepertoire HTBI primers and Arm-PCR of CDR3 regions built TCR beta libraries. Using its own MiXCR run on the multiplex PCR reads, TCRdb lists one record per CDR3 protein. This sample has roughly 510,000 distinct CDR3 sequences, with about 16% found just once. Germline values: CDR1 SGDLS, CDR2 YYNGEE. V was pared by 0 bases and J by 8 bases, with 7 bases of the junction left unmatched. This CDR3 region has 15 residues. The data derive from a study of regulatory T cells in long-lasting Graves disease. General study findings and limits: Under persistent disease, TRBV28, TRBJ1-2 and TRBJ2-5 were used preferentially.

Another study also made use of these data, one on T cells in Graves' hyperthyroidism and ophthalmopathy.

The sequence derives from a man between 18 and 29 years old with Graves disease. The rearrangement uses TRBV9 and TRBJ2-1, with 8 bases lining up with TRBD2. The input for sequencing was peripheral blood mononuclear cells (PBMCs), taken at new diagnosis, from a patient treated with antithyroid drugs. This CDR3 is CASSVGSGRGDEQFF. In nucleotides, the CDR3 is TGTGCCAGCAGCGTAGGCAGCGGGAGAGGCGATGAGCAGTTCTTC.